This T cell receptor beta chain was found in a study of shared clonotypes between healthy human individuals (dated by TCRdb to 2018 to 2021). General notes on the study: A couple of women and a few men aged 18 to 49 years were included in the cohort. Leukapheresis yielded between about 0.9 and 9 billion PBMCs per donor. Blood TCR repertoires of about 5 healthy adults were deeply sequenced to estimate repertoire size and the extent of clonotype sharing between individuals. Libraries were prepared and TCR repertoires were sequenced by different laboratories using diverse techniques, in order to increase sequencing depth and limit assay-specific biases. General conclusions and limits of the study: The genetic and exposure-history diversity represented was limited by the small number of donors. Pairwise subsampling indicated that sequencing depth was expected to affect the degree of clonotype sharing among donors. Sampling was restricted to blood, and TCR repertoires in tissues likely differ from the TCR repertoires found in blood.

Donors were healthy HIV-negative adults with no recently reported acute infections or vaccinations. All donors were Caucasian adults living in Nashville, Tennessee, USA. For unsorted samples, some 90 million PBMCs were counted, and genomic DNA was extracted using the QIAamp DNA Blood Mini kit. Blood was obtained by leukapheresis, after which PBMCs were separated by Ficoll-Histopaque density gradient centrifugation and cryopreserved in liquid nitrogen vapor phase. Comment on this clone: Its antigen target is currently unknown. One base away lies a much larger clone, so this may be a sequencing read error.

The CDR3 has 13 amino acids, counting the end cysteine and phenylalanine. CDR3 DNA is the only sequence kept; it has 39 bases, read in frame from the first base. From a lookup of the germline V gene (reference sequence), CDR1 and CDR2 are GTSNPN and SVGIG. TCR CDR3 regions were amplified from genomic DNA by multiplex PCR using the deep immunoSEQ assay. Extracted genomic DNA from each cell subset was spread evenly across all wells of several immunoSEQ 96-well plates, with each plate serving as a replicate. For unsorted PBMC, each replicate PCR was loaded with about 280 ng genomic DNA, equivalent to 25,000 to 35,000 T cell genomes. Unsorted PBMC genomic DNA was sequenced across ten immunoSEQ deep assay plates. Purified libraries were quantified with a Qubit 3.0 fluorometer, sized on a Bioanalyzer 2100, and re-quantified with the KAPA Library Quantification kit. A separate single-read 150-cycle Illumina NextSeq 550 flow cell was used to sequence each immunoSEQ 96-well plate. The authors' analysis ran thus. Because the immunoSEQ output included only junctional sequences and no quality scores, the filtering could not be the same as the filtering used for full-length reads. Sequences were annotated with PyIR, a Python wrapper for IgBLAST v1.9, using IMGT germline references to assign V/J genes and CDR3. Reads with weak V/J assignments (E-value above 1e-6), missing CDR3, stop codons, out-of-frame junctions, or ambiguous translated residues were removed. A V3J clonotype was defined by an identical inferred V gene, J gene, and CDR3 amino acid sequence. Percentage overlap between repertoires was computed as shared unique clonotypes divided by the size of the smaller repertoire. RTK rarefaction, the Chao1 estimator, and Recon v2.1 estimates of unobserved clonotypes were used to assess repertoire richness. Imported from immuneACCESS, the table was reduced by TCRdb to in-frame sequences with V and J called. These copies leave out some clones; in studies compared against another copy, an unresolved V gene accounts for under half, and the cause of the remainder is not known. For V, J and clone size, that table is used; D and trimming come from the DNA. The table for this sample lists fewer than 650,000 clones; over 65% of them were counted only once. The ten largest clones represent under 15% of the sample.

The sequence links TRBV30 to TRBJ1-1, with the identity of the D gene unclear. The source of this sequence is a woman between 35 and 50 years old in good health. Some clones in this sample may be carry-over from other donors' samples. The sample comprised PBMCs. The CDR3 has the sequence CAWGVGRNTEAFF. The nucleotide sequence reads as follows: TGTGCCTGGGGTGTTGGGAGGAACACTGAAGCTTTCTTT.